This T cell receptor (beta chain) comes out of a study of blood T cell repertoires in COVID-19. In the study overall: Samples representing acute and convalescent COVID-19 were sourced from the United States, Italy and Spain. PBMCs, B-cell-depleted T cells, or T cells provided the cDNA or gDNA that made up the material.

Original analysis: How many nucleated cells were present was estimated from reference gene primer amplification. Sequenced by immunoSEQ multiplex PCR; TCRdb stores in-frame clones only, minus some. V, J and clone size were drawn from that table, and D and trimming were deduced from the DNA. The table records 140,000 to 150,000 clones, over 80% of them present only once. The length of the CDR3 is 15 residues. V lost 2 bases to trimming and J lost 4 bases, with 14 bases between them. Per the germline V gene, CDR1 is MNHEY and CDR2 is SVGAGI. This TCR was recovered from a woman in her fifties or sixties with acute or convalescent COVID-19. What was sequenced was peripheral blood. The J gene is TRBJ1-2, the V gene TRBV6-5; a possible D gene is TRBD1 (5 bases). The CDR3 nucleotides read TGTGCCAGCAGTTACAGGCAGGGCGGTAGCTATGGCTACACCTTC. As protein: CASSYRQGGSYGYTF.